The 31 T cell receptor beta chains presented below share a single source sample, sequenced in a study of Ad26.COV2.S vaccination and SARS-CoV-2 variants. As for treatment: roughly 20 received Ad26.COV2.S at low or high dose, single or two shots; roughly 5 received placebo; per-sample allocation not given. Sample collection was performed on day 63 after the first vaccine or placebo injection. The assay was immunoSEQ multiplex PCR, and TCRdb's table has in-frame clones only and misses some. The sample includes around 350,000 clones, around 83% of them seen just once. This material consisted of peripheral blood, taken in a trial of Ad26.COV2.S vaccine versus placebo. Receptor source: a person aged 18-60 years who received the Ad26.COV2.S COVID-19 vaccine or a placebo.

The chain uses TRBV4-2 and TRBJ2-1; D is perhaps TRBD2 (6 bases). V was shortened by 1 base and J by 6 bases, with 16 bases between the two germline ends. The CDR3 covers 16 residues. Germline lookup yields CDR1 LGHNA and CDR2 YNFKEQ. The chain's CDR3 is CASSQAQTSSGNEQFF. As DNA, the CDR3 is TGTGCCAGCAGCCAAGCCCAGACTAGTTCGGGCAATGAGCAGTTCTTC.

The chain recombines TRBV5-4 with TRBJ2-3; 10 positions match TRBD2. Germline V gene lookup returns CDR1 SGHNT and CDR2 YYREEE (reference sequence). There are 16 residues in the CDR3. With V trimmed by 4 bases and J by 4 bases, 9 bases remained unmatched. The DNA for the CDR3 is TGTGCCAGCAGCACGGGAGCGGGGGGGCGCGCAGATACGCAGTATTTT. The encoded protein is CASSTGAGGRADTQYF.

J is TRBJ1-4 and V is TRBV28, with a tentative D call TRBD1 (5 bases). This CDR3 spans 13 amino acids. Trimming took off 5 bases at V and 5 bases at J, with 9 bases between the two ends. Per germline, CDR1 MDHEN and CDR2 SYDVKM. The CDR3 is CASSGGRNEKLFF. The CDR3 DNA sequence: TGTGCCAGCAGTGGGGGGAGGAATGAAAAACTGTTTTTT.

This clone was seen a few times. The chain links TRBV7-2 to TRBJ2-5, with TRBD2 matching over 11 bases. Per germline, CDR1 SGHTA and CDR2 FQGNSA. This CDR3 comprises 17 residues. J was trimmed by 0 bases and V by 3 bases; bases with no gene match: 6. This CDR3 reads CASSLGLAAAYQETQYF. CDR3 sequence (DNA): TGTGCCAGCAGCTTGGGACTAGCGGCCGCGTACCAAGAGACCCAGTACTTC.

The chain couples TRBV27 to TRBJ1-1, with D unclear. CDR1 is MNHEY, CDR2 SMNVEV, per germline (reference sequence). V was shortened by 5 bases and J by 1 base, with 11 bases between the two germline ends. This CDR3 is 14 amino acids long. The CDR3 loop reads CASSMGRENTEAFF. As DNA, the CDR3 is TGTGCCAGCAGTATGGGCCGGGAGAACACTGAAGCTTTCTTT.

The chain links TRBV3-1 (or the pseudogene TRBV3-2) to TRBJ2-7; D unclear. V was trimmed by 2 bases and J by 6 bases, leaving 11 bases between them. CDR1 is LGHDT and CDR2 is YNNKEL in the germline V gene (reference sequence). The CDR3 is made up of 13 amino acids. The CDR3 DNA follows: TGTGCCAGCAGCCAACGGGTTGGGTTCGAGCAGTACTTC. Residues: CASSQRVGFEQYF.

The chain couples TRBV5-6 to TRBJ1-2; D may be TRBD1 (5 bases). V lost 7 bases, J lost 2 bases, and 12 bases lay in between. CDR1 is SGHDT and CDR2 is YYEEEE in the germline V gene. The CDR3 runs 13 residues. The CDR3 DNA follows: TGTGCCAGCTCCCCTGGGGGGAACTATGGCTACACCTTC. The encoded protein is CASSPGGNYGYTF.

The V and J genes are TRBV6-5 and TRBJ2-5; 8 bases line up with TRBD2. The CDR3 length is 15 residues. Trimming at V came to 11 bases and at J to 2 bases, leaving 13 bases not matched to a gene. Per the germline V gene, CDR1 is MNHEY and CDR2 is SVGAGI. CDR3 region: CAARGSGSGQETQYF. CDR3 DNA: TGTGCCGCAAGAGGCAGCGGGAGTGGACAAGAGACCCAGTACTTC.

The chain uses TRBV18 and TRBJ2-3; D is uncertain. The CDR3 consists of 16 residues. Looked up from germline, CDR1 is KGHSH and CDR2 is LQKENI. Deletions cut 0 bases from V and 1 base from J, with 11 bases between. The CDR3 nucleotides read TGTGCCAGCTCACCACCGTTACTGGGCGGCACAGATACGCAGTATTTT. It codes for CASSPPLLGGTDTQYF.

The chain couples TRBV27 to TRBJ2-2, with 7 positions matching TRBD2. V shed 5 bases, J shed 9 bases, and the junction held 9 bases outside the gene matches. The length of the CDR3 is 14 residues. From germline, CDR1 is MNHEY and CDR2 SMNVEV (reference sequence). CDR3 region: CASSGRLAGRELFF. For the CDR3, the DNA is TGTGCCAGCAGTGGCCGACTAGCTGGTCGGGAGCTGTTTTTT.

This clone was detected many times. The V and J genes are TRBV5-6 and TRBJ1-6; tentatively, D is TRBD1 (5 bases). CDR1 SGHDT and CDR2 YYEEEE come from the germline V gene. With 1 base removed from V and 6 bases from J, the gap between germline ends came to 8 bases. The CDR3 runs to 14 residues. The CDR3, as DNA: TGTGCCAGCAGCTTGACGGGGACTAATTCACCCCTCCACTTT. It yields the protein CASSLTGTNSPLHF.

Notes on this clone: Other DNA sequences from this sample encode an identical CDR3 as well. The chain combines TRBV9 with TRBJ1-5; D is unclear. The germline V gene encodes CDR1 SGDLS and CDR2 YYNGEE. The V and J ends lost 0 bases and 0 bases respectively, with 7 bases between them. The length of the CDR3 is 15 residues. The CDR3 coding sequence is TGTGCCAGCAGCGTAGGCGGGAATAGCAATCAGCCCCAGCATTTT. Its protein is CASSVGGNSNQPQHF.

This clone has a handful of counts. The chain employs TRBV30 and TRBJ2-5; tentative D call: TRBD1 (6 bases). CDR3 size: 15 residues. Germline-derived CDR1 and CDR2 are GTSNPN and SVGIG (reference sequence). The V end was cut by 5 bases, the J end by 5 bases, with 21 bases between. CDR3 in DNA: TGTGCCTGGCTCCCCCAAGGACAGAGGTACGAGACCCAGTACTTC. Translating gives CAWLPQGQRYETQYF.

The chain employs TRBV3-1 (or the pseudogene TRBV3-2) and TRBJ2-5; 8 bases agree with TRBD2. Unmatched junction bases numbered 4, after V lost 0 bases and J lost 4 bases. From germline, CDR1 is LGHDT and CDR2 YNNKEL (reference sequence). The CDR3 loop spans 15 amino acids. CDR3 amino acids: CASSQDVSGGETQYF. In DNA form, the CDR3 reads TGTGCCAGCAGCCAAGATGTAAGCGGGGGAGAGACCCAGTACTTC.

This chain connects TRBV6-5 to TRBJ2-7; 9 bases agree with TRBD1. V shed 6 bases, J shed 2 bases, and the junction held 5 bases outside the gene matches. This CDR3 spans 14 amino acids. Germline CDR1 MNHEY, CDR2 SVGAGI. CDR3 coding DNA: TGTGCCAGCAGGGGACAGGGAATCCCCTACGAGCAGTACTTC. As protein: CASRGQGIPYEQYF.

The CDR3 DNA is TGTGCCACGTCAACAGGGGGCTACACTGAAGCTTTCTTT. Protein product: CATSTGGYTEAFF. The chain is built from TRBV10-3 and TRBJ1-1; 9 nucleotides line up with TRBD1. V gave up 10 bases and J gave up 3 bases; unmatched junction bases: 6. Looked up from germline, CDR1 is ENHRY and CDR2 is SYGVKD. This CDR3 has 13 residues.

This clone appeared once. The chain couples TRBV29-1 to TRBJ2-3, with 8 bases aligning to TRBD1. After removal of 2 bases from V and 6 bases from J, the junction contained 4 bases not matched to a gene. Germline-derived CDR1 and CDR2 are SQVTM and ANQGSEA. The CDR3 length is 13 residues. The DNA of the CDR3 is TGCAGCGTTGAATCCAGGGGGCTGGATACGCAGTATTTT. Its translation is CSVESRGLDTQYF.

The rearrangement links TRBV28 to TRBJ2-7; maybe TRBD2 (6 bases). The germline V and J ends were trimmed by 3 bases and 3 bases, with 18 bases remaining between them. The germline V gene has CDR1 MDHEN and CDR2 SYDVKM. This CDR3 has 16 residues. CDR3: CASSFGGSGTYYEQYF. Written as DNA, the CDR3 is TGTGCCAGCAGTTTCGGGGGATCCGGAACCTACTACGAGCAGTACTTC.

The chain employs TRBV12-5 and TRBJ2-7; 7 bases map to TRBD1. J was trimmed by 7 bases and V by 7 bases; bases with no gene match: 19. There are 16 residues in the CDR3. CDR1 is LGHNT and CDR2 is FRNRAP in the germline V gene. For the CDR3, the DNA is TGTGCTAGTGCCTTCGGCCCACAGGGGTTAGCGAAGGAGCAGTACTTC. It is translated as CASAFGPQGLAKEQYF. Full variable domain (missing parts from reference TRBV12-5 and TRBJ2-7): DARVTQTPRHKVTEMGQEVTMRCQPILGHNTVFWYRQTMMQGLELLAYFRNRAPLDDSGMPKDRFSAEMPDATLATLKIQPSEPRDSAVYFCASAFGPQGLAKEQYFGPGTRLTVT.

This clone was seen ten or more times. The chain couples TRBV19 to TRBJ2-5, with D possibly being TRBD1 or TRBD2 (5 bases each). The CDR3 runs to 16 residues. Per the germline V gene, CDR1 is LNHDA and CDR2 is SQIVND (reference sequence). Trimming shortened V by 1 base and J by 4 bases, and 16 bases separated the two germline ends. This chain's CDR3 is CASSIGRGEGVETQYF. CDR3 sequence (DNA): TGTGCCAGTAGTATAGGAAGAGGGGAAGGTGTAGAGACCCAGTACTTC.

The chain's CDR3 is CASSLSRQMNTEAFF. DNA of the CDR3: TGTGCCAGCAGTTTATCTCGGCAAATGAACACTGAAGCTTTCTTT. V is TRBV27 and J is TRBJ1-1; D call uncertain. The CDR3 sequence is 15 residues long. V was trimmed by 0 bases and J by 0 bases, leaving 8 bases between them. The germline gives CDR1 MNHEY, CDR2 SMNVEV (reference sequence).

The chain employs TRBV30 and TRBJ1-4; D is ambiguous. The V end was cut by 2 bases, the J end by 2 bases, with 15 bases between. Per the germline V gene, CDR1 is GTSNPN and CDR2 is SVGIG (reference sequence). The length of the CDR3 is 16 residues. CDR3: CAWSYKRGSTNEKLFF. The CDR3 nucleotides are TGTGCCTGGAGTTATAAACGAGGATCCACTAATGAAAAACTGTTTTTT.

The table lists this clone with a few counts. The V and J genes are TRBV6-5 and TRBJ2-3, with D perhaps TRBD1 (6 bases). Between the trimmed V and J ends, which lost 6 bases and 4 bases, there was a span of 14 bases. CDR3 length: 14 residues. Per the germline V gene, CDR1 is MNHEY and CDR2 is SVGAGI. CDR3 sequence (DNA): TGTGCCAGCAGGTTAACCAGGGGCTCAGATACGCAGTATTTT. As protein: CASRLTRGSDTQYF.

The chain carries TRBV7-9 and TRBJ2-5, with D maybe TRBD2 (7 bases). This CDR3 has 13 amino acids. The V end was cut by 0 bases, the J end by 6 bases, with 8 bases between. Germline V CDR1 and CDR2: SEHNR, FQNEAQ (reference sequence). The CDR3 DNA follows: TGTGCCAGCAGCTTAGCCGGGGGGCAGACCCAGTACTTC. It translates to CASSLAGGQTQYF. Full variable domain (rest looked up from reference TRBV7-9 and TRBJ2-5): DTGVSQNPRHKITKRGQNVTFRCDPISEHNRLYWYRQTLGQGPEFLTYFQNEAQLEKSRLLSDRFSAERPKGSFSTLEIQRTEQGDSAMYLCASSLAGGQTQYFGPGTRLLVL.

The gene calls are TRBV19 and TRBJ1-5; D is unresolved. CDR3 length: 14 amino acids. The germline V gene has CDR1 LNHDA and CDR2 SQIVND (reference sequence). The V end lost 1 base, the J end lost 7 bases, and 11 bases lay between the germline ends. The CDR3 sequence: CASSIVGVGQPQHF. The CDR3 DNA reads TGTGCCAGTAGTATAGTCGGGGTAGGCCAGCCCCAGCATTTT.

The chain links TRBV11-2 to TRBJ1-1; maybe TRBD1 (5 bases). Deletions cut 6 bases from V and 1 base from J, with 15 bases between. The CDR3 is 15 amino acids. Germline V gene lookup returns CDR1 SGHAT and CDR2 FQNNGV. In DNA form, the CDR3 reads TGTGCCAGCAGTCCGGTAAGGGGACCGAACACTGAAGCTTTCTTT. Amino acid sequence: CASSPVRGPNTEAFF.

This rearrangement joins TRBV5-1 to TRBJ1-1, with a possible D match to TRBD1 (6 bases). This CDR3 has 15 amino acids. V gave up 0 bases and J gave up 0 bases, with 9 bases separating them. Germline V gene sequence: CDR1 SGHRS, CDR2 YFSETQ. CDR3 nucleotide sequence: TGCGCCAGCAGCTTGGTTCCAGGGGTGAACACTGAAGCTTTCTTT. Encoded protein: CASSLVPGVNTEAFF.

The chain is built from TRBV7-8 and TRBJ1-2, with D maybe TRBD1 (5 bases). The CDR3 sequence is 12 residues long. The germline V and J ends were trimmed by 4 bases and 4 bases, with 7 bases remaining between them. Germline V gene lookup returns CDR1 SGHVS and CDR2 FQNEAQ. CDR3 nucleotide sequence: TGTGCCAGCAGCTCGGGGCCCTATGGCTACACCTTC. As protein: CASSSGPYGYTF.

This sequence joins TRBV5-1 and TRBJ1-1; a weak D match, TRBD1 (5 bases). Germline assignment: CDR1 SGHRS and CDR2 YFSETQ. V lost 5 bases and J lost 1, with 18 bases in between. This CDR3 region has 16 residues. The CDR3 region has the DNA TGCGCCAGCAGAGCCGGCCCCGGGACGGCGAACACTGAAGCTTTCTTT. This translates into CASRAGPGTANTEAFF.

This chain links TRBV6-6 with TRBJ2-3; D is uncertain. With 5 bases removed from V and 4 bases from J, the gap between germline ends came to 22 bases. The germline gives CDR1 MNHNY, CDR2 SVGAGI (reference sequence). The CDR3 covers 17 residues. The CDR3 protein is CASSPQDVPIGPDTQYF. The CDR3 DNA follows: TGTGCCAGCAGTCCCCAGGACGTCCCCATCGGCCCAGATACGCAGTATTTT.

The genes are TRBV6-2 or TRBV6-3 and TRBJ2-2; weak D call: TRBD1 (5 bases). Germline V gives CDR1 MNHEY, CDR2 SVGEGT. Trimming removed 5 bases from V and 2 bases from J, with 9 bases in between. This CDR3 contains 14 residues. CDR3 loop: CASSRTINTGELFF. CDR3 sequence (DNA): TGTGCCAGCAGTAGGACAATCAACACCGGGGAGCTGTTTTTT.